The present T cell receptor beta chain was sequenced within a study of PD-1 blockade in classical Hodgkin lymphoma. Study context: Patients were infused with nivolumab 3 mg/kg every 2 weeks. General study results and limits: At C4D1, TCR diversity had climbed significantly for CD4+ cells, though not for CD8+ cells. Although disease activity or prior therapy may be involved, causes of the repertoire differences remain undefined.

TCRdb's copy holds only in-frame clones and misses some; the assay was immunoSEQ multiplex PCR. Of about 24,000 clones listed, roughly 80% were seen once; the top ten hold approximately 7.2%. A note on this clone: Its matching antigen is unknown.

CDR1 and CDR2 from the germline V gene are SGHRS and YFSETQ. The CDR3 totals 14 residues. The junction had 6 bases not matched to a gene; V was cut back by 4 bases and J by 9 bases. Every patient experienced relapse after autologous stem cell transplantation, and brentuximab vedotin exposure varied. This sample comprised peripheral blood mononuclear cells (PBMCs), obtained at baseline. This chain uses TRBV5-1 with TRBJ1-6, with 8 nucleotides matching TRBD1. The sequence came from a human donor with classical Hodgkin lymphoma. CDR3 nucleotide sequence: TGCGCCAGCAGCCCCGGACAGGGCCCTTCACCCCTCCACTTT. Translating it yields CASSPGQGPSPLHF.